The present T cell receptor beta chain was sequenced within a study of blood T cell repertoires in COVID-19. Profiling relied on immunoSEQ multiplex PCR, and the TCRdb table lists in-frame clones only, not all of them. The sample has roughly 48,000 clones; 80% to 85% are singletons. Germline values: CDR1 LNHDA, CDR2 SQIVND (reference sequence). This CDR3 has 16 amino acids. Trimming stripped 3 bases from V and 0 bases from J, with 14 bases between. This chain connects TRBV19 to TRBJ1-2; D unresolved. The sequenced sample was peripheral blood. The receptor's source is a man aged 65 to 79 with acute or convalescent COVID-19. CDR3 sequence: CASSIRWVASNYGYTF. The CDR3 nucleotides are TGTGCCAGTAGTATTCGTTGGGTAGCCTCTAACTATGGCTACACCTTC.